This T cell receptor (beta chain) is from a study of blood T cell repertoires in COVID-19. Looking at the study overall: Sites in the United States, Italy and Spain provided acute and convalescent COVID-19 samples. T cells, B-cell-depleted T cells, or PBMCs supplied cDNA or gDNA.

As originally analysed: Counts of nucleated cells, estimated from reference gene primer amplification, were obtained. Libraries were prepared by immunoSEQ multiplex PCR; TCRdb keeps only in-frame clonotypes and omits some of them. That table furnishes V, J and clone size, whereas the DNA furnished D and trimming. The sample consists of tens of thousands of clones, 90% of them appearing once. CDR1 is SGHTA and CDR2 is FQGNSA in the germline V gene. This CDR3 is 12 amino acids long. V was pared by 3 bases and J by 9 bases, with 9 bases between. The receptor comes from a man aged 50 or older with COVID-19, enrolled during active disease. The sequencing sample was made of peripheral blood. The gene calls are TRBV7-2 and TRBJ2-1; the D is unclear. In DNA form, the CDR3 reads TGTGCCAGCAGCTTCATGAGCCTTGAGCAGTTCTTC. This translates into CASSFMSLEQFF.